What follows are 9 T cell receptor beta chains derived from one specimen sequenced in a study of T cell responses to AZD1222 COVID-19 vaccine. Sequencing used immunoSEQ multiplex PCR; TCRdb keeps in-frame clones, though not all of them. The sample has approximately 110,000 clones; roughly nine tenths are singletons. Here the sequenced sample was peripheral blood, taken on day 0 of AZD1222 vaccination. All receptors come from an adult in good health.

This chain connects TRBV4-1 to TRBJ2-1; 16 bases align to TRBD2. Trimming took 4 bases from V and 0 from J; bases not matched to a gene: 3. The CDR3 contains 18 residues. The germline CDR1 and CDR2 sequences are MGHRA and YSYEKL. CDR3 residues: CASSRGLAGGSSYNEQFF. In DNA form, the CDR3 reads TGCGCCAGCAGCCGGGGACTAGCGGGGGGGAGCTCCTACAATGAGCAGTTCTTC.

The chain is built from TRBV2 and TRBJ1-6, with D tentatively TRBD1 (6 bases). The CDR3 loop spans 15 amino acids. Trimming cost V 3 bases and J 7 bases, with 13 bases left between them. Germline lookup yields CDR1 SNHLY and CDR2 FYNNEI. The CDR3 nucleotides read TGTGCCAGCAGTGATGGAGGGGGGACGAATTCACCCCTCCACTTT. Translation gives CASSDGGGTNSPLHF.

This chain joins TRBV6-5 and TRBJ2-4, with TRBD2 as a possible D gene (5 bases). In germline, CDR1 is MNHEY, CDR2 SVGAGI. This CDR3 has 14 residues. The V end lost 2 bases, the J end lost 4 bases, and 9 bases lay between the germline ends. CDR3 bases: TGTGCCAGCAGTTACGGGGAGACTAAAAACATTCAGTACTTC. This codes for CASSYGETKNIQYF.

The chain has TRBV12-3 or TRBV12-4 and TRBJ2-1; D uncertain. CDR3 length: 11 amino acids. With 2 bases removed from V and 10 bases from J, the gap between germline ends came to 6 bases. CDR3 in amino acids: CASSLSWEQFF. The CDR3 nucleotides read TGTGCCAGCAGTTTATCGTGGGAGCAGTTCTTC.

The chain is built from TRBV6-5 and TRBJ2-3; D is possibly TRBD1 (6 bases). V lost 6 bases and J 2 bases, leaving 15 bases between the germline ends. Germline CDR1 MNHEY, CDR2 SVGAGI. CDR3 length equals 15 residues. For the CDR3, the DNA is TGTGCCAGCAGGGGGACAAGGGCGATCACAGATACGCAGTATTTT. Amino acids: CASRGTRAITDTQYF.

The DNA of the CDR3 is TGTGCCAGCAGCTTTTACCAAGAGACCCAGTACTTC. This codes for CASSFYQETQYF. V usage is TRBV7-2 and J usage is TRBJ2-5; D uncertain. Per the germline V gene, CDR1 is SGHTA and CDR2 is FQGNSA. Trimming stripped 3 bases from V and 0 bases from J, with 2 bases between. The CDR3 length is 12 residues.

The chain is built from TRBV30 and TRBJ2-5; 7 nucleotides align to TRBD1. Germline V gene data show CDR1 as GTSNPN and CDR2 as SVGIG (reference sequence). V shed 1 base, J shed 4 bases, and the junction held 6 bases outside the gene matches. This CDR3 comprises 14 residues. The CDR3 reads CAWSDRGRPETQYF. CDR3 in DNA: TGTGCCTGGAGTGACAGGGGACGCCCAGAGACCCAGTACTTC.

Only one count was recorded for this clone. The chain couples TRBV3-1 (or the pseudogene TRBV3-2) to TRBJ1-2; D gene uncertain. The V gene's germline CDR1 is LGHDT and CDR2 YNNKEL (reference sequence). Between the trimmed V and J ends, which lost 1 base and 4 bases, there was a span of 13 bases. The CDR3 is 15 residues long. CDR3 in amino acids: CASSQVGGVGYGYTF. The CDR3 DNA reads TGTGCCAGCAGCCAAGTGGGCGGAGTTGGCTATGGCTACACCTTC.

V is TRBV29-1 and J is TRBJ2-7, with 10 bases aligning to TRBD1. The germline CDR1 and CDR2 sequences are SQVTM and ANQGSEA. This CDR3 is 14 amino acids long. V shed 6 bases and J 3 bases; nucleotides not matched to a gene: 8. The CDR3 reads CSVQGGDRGYEQYF. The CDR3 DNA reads TGCAGCGTCCAAGGGGGGGACAGGGGCTACGAGCAGTACTTC.